This TCR beta chain emerged from a study of blood T cell repertoires in COVID-19 (TCRdb year 2020). Describing the broader study: The collaborator samples originated in the United States, Italy and Spain and spanned the acute and convalescent phases of COVID-19. The repertoires were made available in a free public database intended to serve as a resource for research on the immune response to SARS-CoV-2. The samples were drawn from the first 160 participants of the ongoing ImmuneRACE study and from 950 to 1,500 subjects provided by 6 global collaborators. Sample metadata almost always included a de-identified subject ID, COVID-19 status, age in years and sex. Where available, HLA class I and class II types were obtained from metadata supplied by the sample provider rather than from assay-based typing. Deeply sampled blood TCRbeta repertoires from subjects exposed to, actively infected with, or recovered from COVID-19 were included in the dataset. The material from the prospective study consisted of cDNA or gDNA derived from T cells, B-cell-depleted T cells, or PBMCs. The paper as a whole reports these results and caveats: Clinical and demographic metadata were provided uncurated, with the amount varying by source and participant.

TCRbeta CDR3 regions were amplified from genomic DNA by means of the immunoSEQ Assay, a bias-controlled multiplex PCR. On the authors' methods: The number of nucleated cells in each sample was estimated by amplification of reference gene primers within the assay. To quantify the absolute abundance of each unique TCRbeta CDR3 rearrangement, sequence reads were collapsed and filtered. Productive Simpson clonality was computed per sample as the square root of Simpson's diversity index over productive rearrangements. Sourced from immuneACCESS, this table was stored by TCRdb with only in-frame sequences that have V and J called. A share of the clones is absent; for the studies checked, an unresolved V gene accounts for under half, and the remainder has no known explanation. V and J calls and clone size come straight from that table; D and trimming were deduced from the DNA. In all, the sample holds about 220,000 clones, and roughly nine tenths of those were seen once. In total, the top ten clones hold roughly 2.8% of the sample.

This clone was seen only a few times. Its recognized antigen is unknown. No base quality values were provided; no much bigger clone lies one nucleotide off. Participants in the prospective study were enrolled through a virtual design, were aged about 18 to 90 years, and lived in 24 United States geographic areas. In the prospective study, participants were assigned to cohorts based on the clinical history participants reported in a screening survey and a study questionnaire. Recovered participants in ImmuneRACE Cohort 3 were defined as having two consecutive negative NP/OP PCR tests, clearance from a healthcare professional, or resolution of symptoms. In the prospective study, mobile phlebotomists collected whole blood, serum and a nasopharyngeal or oropharyngeal swab from each participant. Over a roughly 2-month period, participants in the prospective study had the option of providing additional blood draws and questionnaires. Blood samples from the prospective study were shipped frozen or at room temperature prior to DNA extraction.

Inclusive of the bounding cysteine and phenylalanine, the CDR3 is 17 residues long. Only the CDR3 region is kept as DNA, spanning 51 bases read in frame from base 1. For this chain, trimming is 4 bases at the V end and 5 bases at the J end, and the number of junction bases without a gene match is 16. Via the germline V gene (reference sequence), CDR1 is SEHNR and CDR2 FQNEAQ. The source material was PBMCs or T cells enriched from blood (not recorded which). The TCR sequence derives from a woman under 40 who had recovered from COVID-19. Recombination linked TRBV7-9 to TRBJ2-5; the junction holds 7 bases that match TRBD2. The CDR3 region: CASSYGTRGGEKETQYF. The DNA sequence is given as TGTGCCAGCAGCTACGGGACTCGCGGGGGTGAGAAGGAGACCCAGTACTTC.